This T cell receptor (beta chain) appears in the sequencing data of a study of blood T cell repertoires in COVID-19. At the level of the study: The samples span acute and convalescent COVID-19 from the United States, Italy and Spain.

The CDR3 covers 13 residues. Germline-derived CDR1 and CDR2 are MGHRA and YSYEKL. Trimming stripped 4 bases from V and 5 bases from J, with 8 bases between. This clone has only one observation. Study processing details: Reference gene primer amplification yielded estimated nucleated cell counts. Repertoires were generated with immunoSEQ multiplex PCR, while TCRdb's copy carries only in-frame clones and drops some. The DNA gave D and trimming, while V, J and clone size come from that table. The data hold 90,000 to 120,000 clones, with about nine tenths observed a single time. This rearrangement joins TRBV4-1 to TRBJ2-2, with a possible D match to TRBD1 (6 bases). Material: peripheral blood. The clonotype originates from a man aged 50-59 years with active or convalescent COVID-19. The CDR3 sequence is CASSLQGTGELFF. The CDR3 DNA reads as TGCGCCAGCAGCCTGCAGGGGACCGGGGAGCTGTTTTTT.